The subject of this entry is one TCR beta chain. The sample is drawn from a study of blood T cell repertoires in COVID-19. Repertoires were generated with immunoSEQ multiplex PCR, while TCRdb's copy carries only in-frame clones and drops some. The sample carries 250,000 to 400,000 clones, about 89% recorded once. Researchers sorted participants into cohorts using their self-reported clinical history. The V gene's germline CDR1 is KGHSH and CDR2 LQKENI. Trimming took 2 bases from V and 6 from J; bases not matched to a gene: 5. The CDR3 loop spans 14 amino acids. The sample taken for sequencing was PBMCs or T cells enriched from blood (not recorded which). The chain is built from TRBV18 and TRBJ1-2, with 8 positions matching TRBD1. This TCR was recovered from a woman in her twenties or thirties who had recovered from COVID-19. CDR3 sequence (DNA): TGTGCCAGCTCACCAGAGACAGGGGAAAATGGCTACACCTTC. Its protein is CASSPETGENGYTF.